The 30 T cell receptor beta chains presented below share a single source sample, sequenced in a study of CD8+ T cells in alopecia areata. The authors extracted RNA and reverse transcribed it into cDNA as the sequencing template. The method was immunoSEQ multiplex PCR; TCRdb's version includes in-frame clones alone and lacks a portion of them. Here the sample spans around 250,000 clones, roughly two thirds being singletons. The sequenced sample was CD4+ T cells sorted from blood, obtained at week 0. These receptors originate from a human donor with alopecia areata.

J is TRBJ2-7 and V is TRBV30; D not resolved. Trimming cost V 2 bases and J 6 bases, with 8 bases left between them. The CDR3 is 11 amino acids. Germline lookup yields CDR1 GTSNPN and CDR2 SVGIG (reference sequence). CDR3 in amino acids: CAWSPSLEQYF. In DNA form, the CDR3 reads TGTGCCTGGAGTCCATCTCTCGAGCAGTACTTC.

This clone was seen once. The chain combines TRBV30 with TRBJ1-3; D remains ambiguous. V lost 0 bases, J lost 4 bases, and 10 bases lay in between. The CDR3 loop spans 14 amino acids. The germline V gene has CDR1 GTSNPN and CDR2 SVGIG (reference sequence). CDR3: CAWSVAGMGNTIYF. CDR3 nucleotides: TGTGCCTGGAGTGTTGCGGGGATGGGAAACACCATATATTTT.

V and J are TRBV2 and TRBJ2-7; the match to TRBD1 covers 10 bases. Unmatched junction bases numbered 6, after V lost 6 bases and J lost 7 bases. This CDR3 region has 13 residues. Germline-derived CDR1 and CDR2 are SNHLY and FYNNEI. The CDR3 is CASSRQGAGEQYF. The CDR3 region has the DNA TGTGCCAGCAGCCGACAGGGGGCAGGAGAGCAGTACTTC.

A few counts support this clone. The rearrangement uses TRBV27 and TRBJ2-7; D might be TRBD1 (5 bases). V gave up 2 bases and J gave up 3 bases, with 17 bases separating them. CDR3 length equals 16 residues. Per germline, CDR1 MNHEY and CDR2 SMNVEV (reference sequence). CDR3: CASSLTGTIGGYEQYF. The CDR3 DNA reads as TGTGCCAGCAGTTTAACAGGTACTATTGGTGGCTACGAGCAGTACTTC.

The J gene is TRBJ1-2, the V gene TRBV6-6; 12 bases are shared with TRBD1. V dropped 5 bases and J dropped 8; count of bases not matched to a gene: 6. CDR3 length: 14 residues. Germline V gene sequence: CDR1 MNHNY, CDR2 SVGAGI (reference sequence). The CDR3 region is CASSDRDRGLGYTF. The CDR3, as DNA: TGTGCCAGCAGTGACAGGGACAGGGGGCTGGGCTACACCTTC.

This clone was seen once. The V call is TRBV5-1, the J call TRBJ2-7; 8 nucleotides agree with TRBD1. This CDR3 comprises 14 residues. J gave up 2 bases and V 4 bases, and 5 bases lay outside the gene matches. Germline V lookup: CDR1 SGHRS, CDR2 YFSETQ. The CDR3 here is CASSPSTGAYEQYF. The CDR3 nucleotides are TGCGCCAGCAGCCCCTCGACAGGGGCCTACGAGCAGTACTTC.

This sequence joins TRBV30 and TRBJ1-2, with TRBD1 matching over 7 bases. This CDR3 has 10 amino acids. Germline-derived CDR1 and CDR2 are GTSNPN and SVGIG (reference sequence). J lost 8 bases, V lost 5 bases, and 2 bases had no gene match. The CDR3 nucleotides read TGTGCCTGGTTAGGGGGCGGCTACACCTTC. It yields the protein CAWLGGGYTF.

The genes are TRBV4-1 and TRBJ1-1; D is ambiguous. This CDR3 spans 14 amino acids. V dropped 3 bases and J dropped 3 bases, with 11 bases sitting between them. Germline V CDR1 and CDR2: MGHRA, YSYEKL. The DNA for the CDR3 is TGCGCCAGCAGCCAGCCCCGGTCCTACACTGAAGCTTTCTTT. Protein sequence: CASSQPRSYTEAFF.

The gene calls are TRBV5-1 and TRBJ2-5, with D hard to call. Trimming shortened V by 4 bases and J by 4 bases, and 14 bases separated the two germline ends. CDR1 and CDR2 from the germline V gene are SGHRS and YFSETQ. The CDR3 sequence is 14 residues long. CDR3 in DNA: TGCGCCAGCAGCCTAACGTCCTCGGGAGAGACCCAGTACTTC. Encoded protein: CASSLTSSGETQYF.

The rearrangement links TRBV2 to TRBJ1-5; the D gene is possibly TRBD1 (5 bases). The CDR3 is made up of 14 amino acids. The ends were cut back, 5 bases at V and 0 bases at J, with 8 bases in the middle. Looked up from germline, CDR1 is SNHLY and CDR2 is FYNNEI. The CDR3 reads CASSPGVSNQPQHF. The CDR3 coding sequence is TGTGCCAGCAGTCCGGGGGTTAGCAATCAGCCCCAGCATTTT.

The chain has TRBV29-1 and TRBJ2-1, with 8 nucleotides matching TRBD1. Trimming cost V 7 bases and J 0 bases; bases outside gene matches: 5. In germline, CDR1 is SQVTM, CDR2 ANQGSEA. The CDR3 has 14 residues. The CDR3 coding sequence is TGCAGCGGGCGGACAGGGAGCTCCTACAATGAGCAGTTCTTC. Encoded protein: CSGRTGSSYNEQFF.

The table lists this clone with a few counts. This sequence joins TRBV30 and TRBJ1-5; no definite D call. The CDR3 length is 14 residues. The ends were cut back, 0 bases at V and 3 bases at J, with 9 bases in the middle. From germline, CDR1 is GTSNPN and CDR2 SVGIG (reference sequence). CDR3 sequence reads: CAWSVKQPNQPQHF. The DNA for the CDR3 is TGTGCCTGGAGTGTAAAACAACCCAATCAGCCCCAGCATTTT.

The rearrangement uses TRBV30 and TRBJ1-4, with no clear D. CDR1 is GTSNPN, CDR2 SVGIG, per germline (reference sequence). Trimming took off 3 bases at V and 7 bases at J, with 3 bases between the two ends. The CDR3 sequence is 10 residues long. CDR3 loop: CAWSREKLFF. The CDR3 DNA reads as TGTGCCTGGAGCCGTGAAAAACTGTTTTTT.

The chain couples TRBV30 to TRBJ2-1; the match to TRBD2 covers 10 bases. The CDR3 sequence is 14 residues long. Germline V lookup: CDR1 GTSNPN, CDR2 SVGIG (reference sequence). The J segment lost 2 bases and the V segment lost 4 bases, leaving 2 bases of the junction unmatched. As DNA, the CDR3 is TGTGCCTGGAAGCGGGGGGGCGCCTACAATGAGCAGTTCTTC. As protein: CAWKRGGAYNEQFF. Full variable domain (remainder filled in from reference TRBV30 and TRBJ2-1): SQTIHQWPATLVQPVGSPLSLECTVEGTSNPNLYWYRQAAGRGLQLLFYSVGIGQISSEVPQNLSASRPQDRQFILSSKKLLLSDSGFYLCAWKRGGAYNEQFFGPGTRLTVL.

This clone has just a few counts. V is TRBV7-2 and J is TRBJ2-3; weak D call: TRBD2 (5 bases). The length of the CDR3 is 14 residues. Germline loops: CDR1 SGHTA, CDR2 FQGNSA. Trimming took off 3 bases at V and 0 bases at J, with 7 bases between the two ends. For the CDR3, the DNA is TGTGCCAGCAGCTTCCGAGGGAGCACAGATACGCAGTATTTT. Translated: CASSFRGSTDTQYF.

This clone was seen a handful of times. As DNA, the CDR3 is TGCGCCAGCAGCTTGGTGGGGAGCTCCTACAATGAGCAGTTCTTC. Translation: CASSLVGSSYNEQFF. V usage is TRBV5-1 and J usage is TRBJ2-1; tentative D call: TRBD2 (5 bases). The V end lost 0 bases, the J end lost 0 bases, and 7 bases lay between the germline ends. Germline V gives CDR1 SGHRS, CDR2 YFSETQ. The CDR3 extends over 15 amino acids.

The chain joins TRBV29-1 to TRBJ2-1, with 9 bases aligning to TRBD1. This CDR3 spans 18 amino acids. CDR1 is SQVTM, CDR2 ANQGSEA, per germline. V lost 7 bases to trimming and J lost 6 bases; unmatched junction nucleotides: 22. The CDR3 region has the DNA TGCAGCGGGTGGGGACAGGGCACGTTAGTGGATTGGGCCAATGAGCAGTTCTTC. This encodes CSGWGQGTLVDWANEQFF.

A note on this clone: The junction departs from germline at one end; a sequencing error may be responsible. V and J are TRBV7-7 and TRBJ2-5, with D hard to call. Per germline, CDR1 SSHAT and CDR2 FNYEAQ (reference sequence). The CDR3 contains 11 residues. The CDR3 sequence is CASSIGETQYF. The CDR3 DNA follows: TGTGCTAGCAGCATAGGAGAGACCCAGTACTTC. Variable domain in full (rest from reference TRBV7-7 and TRBJ2-5): GAGVSQSPRYKVTKRGQDVTLRCDPISSHATLYWYQQALGQGPEFLTYFNYEAQPDKSGLPSDRFSAERPEGSISTLTIQRTEQRDSAMYRCASSIGETQYFGPGTRLLVL.

The chain combines TRBV13 with TRBJ2-1; 14 bases map to TRBD2. V gave up 3 bases and J gave up 7 bases; unmatched junction bases: 5. This CDR3 has 16 residues. From germline, CDR1 is PRHDT and CDR2 FYEKMQ (reference sequence). The CDR3 DNA reads TGTGCCAGCAGCTTTCGACTAGCGGGGGGGCCTAATGAGCAGTTCTTC. Amino acid sequence: CASSFRLAGGPNEQFF.

This rearrangement joins TRBV13 to TRBJ1-1; D call uncertain. Germline lookup yields CDR1 PRHDT and CDR2 FYEKMQ (reference sequence). V was pared by 5 bases and J by 4 bases, with 11 bases between. The CDR3 is 13 residues long. CDR3 nucleotide sequence: TGTGCCAGCAGCCCCCCCGTAGGCACTGAAGCTTTCTTT. Protein: CASSPPVGTEAFF.

This clone was counted ten times or more. The CDR3 nucleotides read TGTGCCAGCAGCGCTGGGTTCAAGTCGAACACTGAAGCTTTCTTT. Translated, it gives CASSAGFKSNTEAFF. The chain employs TRBV21-1 and TRBJ1-1. TRBV21-1 has pseudogene status. The CDR3 totals 15 residues.

A few counts support this clone. This rearrangement joins TRBV2 to TRBJ1-1, with 8 bases matching TRBD1. Germline loops: CDR1 SNHLY, CDR2 FYNNEI. The CDR3 spans 14 residues. The V gene end was trimmed by 5 bases and the J gene end by 0 bases; junction bases not matched to a gene: 2. CDR3 nucleotides: TGTGCCAGCAGTCAACAGGGGGTGAACACTGAAGCTTTCTTT. Translation: CASSQQGVNTEAFF.

V is TRBV5-6 and J is TRBJ2-1; D might be TRBD2 (6 bases). V gave up 4 bases and J gave up 2 bases, with 10 bases separating them. CDR1 is SGHDT, CDR2 YYEEEE, per germline. The CDR3 consists of 14 residues. CDR3 sequence reads: CASSPGTPYNEQFF. The CDR3 coding sequence is TGTGCCAGCAGCCCCGGGACTCCCTACAATGAGCAGTTCTTC.

The chain carries TRBV15 and TRBJ2-6, with unresolved D. The length of the CDR3 is 14 residues. Germline V gene sequence: CDR1 LNHNV, CDR2 YYDKDF (reference sequence). With 7 bases removed from V and 1 base from J, the gap between germline ends came to 8 bases. The CDR3 coding sequence is TGTGCCACCAAACAGCCGTCTGGGGCCAACGTCCTGACTTTC. This encodes CATKQPSGANVLTF.

This clone has a single count. The chain joins TRBV5-1 to TRBJ2-3; 8 bases are shared with TRBD1. From germline, CDR1 is SGHRS and CDR2 YFSETQ. The CDR3 consists of 15 residues. The ends lost 6 bases at V and 1 base at J; junction bases unmatched: 7. The CDR3 DNA reads TGCGCCAGCAATTCTCAGGGGGCTGGCACAGATACGCAGTATTTT. Translated: CASNSQGAGTDTQYF.

The chain combines TRBV4-2 with TRBJ1-5; 9 bases map to TRBD1. Germline CDR1 reads LGHNA; CDR2 reads YNFKEQ. V was clipped by 4 bases and J by 2 bases; unmatched bases: 3. The CDR3 has 15 amino acids. CDR3 coding DNA: TGTGCCAGCAGCCGATGGACAGGGGGCAATCAGCCCCAGCATTTT. Its translation: CASSRWTGGNQPQHF.

The chain carries TRBV5-1 and TRBJ2-4, with 8 bases matching TRBD1. Germline trimming cut 4 bases from V and 0 bases from J; bases unmatched to any gene: 3. This CDR3 spans 15 amino acids. Germline CDR1 SGHRS, CDR2 YFSETQ. DNA for the CDR3: TGCGCCAGCAGCCAGGACAGGGTAGCCAAAAACATTCAGTACTTC. Its translation is CASSQDRVAKNIQYF.

The rearrangement links TRBV11-2 to TRBJ1-2; no reliable D call. The CDR3 contains 12 residues. Germline V gives CDR1 SGHAT, CDR2 FQNNGV. Trimming removed 7 bases at V and 3 bases at J, with 9 bases between. CDR3 loop: CASMGLDYGYTF. The CDR3 nucleotides are TGTGCCAGCATGGGGTTAGACTATGGCTACACCTTC.

This clone was detected only a few times. The chain combines TRBV15 with TRBJ2-3, with 9 bases lining up with TRBD2. The CDR3 is 16 residues long. The trim removed 4 bases at V and 1 base at J, leaving 6 bases unmatched. The germline V gene encodes CDR1 LNHNV and CDR2 YYDKDF (reference sequence). CDR3 amino acids: CATSTGLAGRTDTQYF. The CDR3 nucleotides read TGTGCCACCAGCACCGGTCTAGCGGGGCGCACAGATACGCAGTATTTT.

The V gene is TRBV6-1, the J gene TRBJ2-1; tentative D call: TRBD1 (6 bases). V lost 7 bases to trimming and J lost 0 bases, with 13 bases between them. The CDR3 has 15 amino acids. Germline V lookup: CDR1 MNHNS, CDR2 SASEGT. CDR3 in amino acids: CASNLQGSSYNEQFF. CDR3 nucleotides: TGTGCCAGCAACTTACAGGGAAGCTCCTACAATGAGCAGTTCTTC.